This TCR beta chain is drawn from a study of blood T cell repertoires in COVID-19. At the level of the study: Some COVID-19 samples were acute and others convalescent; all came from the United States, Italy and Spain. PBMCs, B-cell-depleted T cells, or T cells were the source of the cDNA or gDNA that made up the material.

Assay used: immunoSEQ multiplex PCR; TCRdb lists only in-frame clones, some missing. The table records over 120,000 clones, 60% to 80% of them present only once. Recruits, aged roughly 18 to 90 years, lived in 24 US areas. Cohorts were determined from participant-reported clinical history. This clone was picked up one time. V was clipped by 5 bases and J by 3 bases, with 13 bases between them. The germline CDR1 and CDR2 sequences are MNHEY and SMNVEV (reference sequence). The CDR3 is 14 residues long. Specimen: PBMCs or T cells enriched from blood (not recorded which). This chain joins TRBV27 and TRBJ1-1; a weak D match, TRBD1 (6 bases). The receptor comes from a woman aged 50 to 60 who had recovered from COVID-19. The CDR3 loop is CASSRMTGYTEAFF. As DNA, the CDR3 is TGTGCCAGCAGTCGAATGACAGGTTACACTGAAGCTTTCTTT.